The rows below give T cell receptor beta chains drawn from one sample of a study of T cell repertoires in cytomegalovirus infection. Antigens for these TCRs are unknown. MiXCR was run by TCRdb on the reads, yielding one entry per CDR3 protein. The data hold some 220,000 distinct CDR3 sequences, with around two fifths observed a single time. This material consisted of CD8+ T cells from cultured PBMCs, taken from culture after CMV antigen stimulation. The receptors come from a human donor in good health (CMV status not recorded). Some clones in this sample may be carry-over from other donors' samples. Each CDR3 is given with its conserved first and last residue. D genes are given only for firm matches. Size tells how often a clone was seen (once, few, many) or the class of an expanded clone, and some rows leave it out.

abundance	v_gene	d_gene	j_gene	CDR3aa	CDR3nt
.	TRBV2	.	TRBJ1-1	CASSEGPAGTEAFF	TGTGCCAGCAGTGAAGGGCCAGCAGGCACTGAAGCTTTCTTT
few	TRBV7-8	.	TRBJ1-1	CASSFGGRKEAFF	TGTGCCAGCAGCTTTGGGGGCAGGAAAGAAGCTTTCTTT
.	TRBV27	.	TRBJ2-5	CASSFRQGQTQYF	TGTGCCAGCAGTTTTCGGCAGGGACAGACCCAGTACTTC
many	TRBV12-3/TRBV12-4	.	TRBJ1-2	CATSGGLDYGYTF	TGTGCCACATCCGGGGGGCTTGACTATGGCTACACCTTC
few	TRBV11-3	.	TRBJ1-1	CASSLTPTTEAFF	TGTGCCAGCAGCCTTACACCTACCACTGAAGCTTTCTTT
.	TRBV28	.	TRBJ2-7	CASRPRREVYEQYF	TGTGCCAGCAGACCTAGGAGGGAAGTTTACGAGCAGTACTTC
.	TRBV11-2	.	TRBJ1-5	CASSLGGPGNQPQHF	TGTGCCAGCAGTCTCGGAGGGCCTGGCAATCAGCCCCAGCATTTT
.	TRBV7-9	.	TRBJ2-1	CASSLVASHRGYNEQFF	TGTGCCAGCAGCTTAGTAGCTAGCCACCGTGGGTACAATGAGCAGTTCTTC
.	TRBV30	.	TRBJ2-7	CAWSRAYEQYF	TGTGCCTGGAGTAGGGCCTACGAGCAGTACTTC
once	TRBV7-3	TRBD2	TRBJ2-1	CASSSGLGGGSNEQFF	TGTGCCAGCAGCTCGGGACTAGGGGGAGGGTCCAATGAGCAGTTCTTC
once	TRBV20-1	TRBD2	TRBJ2-2	CSARDGERENTGELFF	TGCAGTGCTAGAGATGGGGAGCGGGAGAACACCGGGGAGCTGTTTTTT
.	TRBV11-2	TRBD1	TRBJ2-4	CASRDLRGPNIQYF	TGTGCCAGCAGAGACCTAAGGGGGCCTAACATTCAGTACTTC
few	TRBV18	.	TRBJ1-1	CASSPPVWTPFTEAFF	TGTGCCAGCTCACCACCGGTTTGGACACCTTTCACTGAAGCTTTCTTT
.	TRBV25-1	.	TRBJ2-6	CASSEPLGANVLTF	TGTGCCAGCAGTGAGCCTCTTGGGGCCAACGTCCTGACTTTC
.	TRBV6-2/TRBV6-3	.	TRBJ2-7	CASSYSGTSGSYEQYF	TGTGCCAGCAGTTACTCCGGGACCTCTGGATCCTACGAGCAGTACTTC
.	TRBV20-1	TRBD2	TRBJ2-3	CSASGSGRTDTQYF	TGCAGTGCTAGTGGTAGCGGGAGAACAGATACGCAGTATTTT